Listed here are 13 T cell receptor beta chains from one sample, sequenced in a study of long-term antiretroviral therapy in people with HIV. The assay, immunoSEQ v3.0, was run at survey level. The data were produced by immunoSEQ multiplex PCR, yet TCRdb's version contains in-frame clones alone and is incomplete. Here the sample spans approximately 30,000 clones, about 82% being singletons. Here the sequenced sample was unsorted PBMCs, taken 0.8 years after starting antiretroviral therapy. The source is a woman in her twenties or thirties with HIV.

J is TRBJ2-1 and V is TRBV2; tentatively, D is TRBD1 (5 bases). This CDR3 has 14 amino acids. Trimming removed 7 bases from V and 6 bases from J, with 16 bases in between. Looked up from germline, CDR1 is SNHLY and CDR2 is FYNNEI. The CDR3 nucleotides read TGTGCCAGCACCCGGGCCAGGGAAGGCAATGAGCAGTTCTTC. This gives the protein CASTRAREGNEQFF.

The V gene is TRBV6-1, the J gene TRBJ2-7, with TRBD2 matching over 12 bases. The J segment lost 3 bases and the V segment lost 7 bases, leaving 4 bases of the junction unmatched. This CDR3 contains 14 residues. Germline CDR1 reads MNHNS; CDR2 reads SASEGT. CDR3 DNA sequence: TGTGCCAGCACCCGACTAGCGGGGGTCTACGAGCAGTACGTC. Translating it yields CASTRLAGVYEQYV.

V usage is TRBV19 and J usage is TRBJ1-6; 7 bases agree with TRBD1. The CDR3 consists of 15 residues. V lost 5 bases to trimming and J lost 6 bases; unmatched junction nucleotides: 7. Germline V CDR1 and CDR2: LNHDA, SQIVND (reference sequence). CDR3 sequence: CASSAGQVTNSPLHF. Written as DNA, the CDR3 is TGTGCCAGTAGTGCTGGACAGGTCACTAATTCACCCCTCCACTTT. Using reference TRBV19 and TRBJ1-6 for the parts outside the CDR3, the full variable domain is DGGITQSPKYLFRKEGQNVTLSCEQNLNHDAMYWYRQDPGQGLRLIYYSQIVNDFQKGDIAEGYSVSREKKESFPLTVTSAQKNPTAFYLCASSAGQVTNSPLHFGNGTRLTVT.

The rearrangement joins TRBV29-1 to TRBJ2-7; TRBD1 might be the D (6 bases). Looked up from germline, CDR1 is SQVTM and CDR2 is ANQGSEA. The V end lost 7 bases, the J end lost 6 bases, and 16 bases lay between the germline ends. The CDR3 runs to 12 residues. DNA of the CDR3: TGCAGCGCGGTCGGACGCAGGGGCGAGCAGTACTTC. As protein: CSAVGRRGEQYF.

This clone was observed a single time. The chain recombines TRBV27 with TRBJ2-1; 9 positions agree with TRBD2. The J segment lost 9 bases and the V segment lost 0 bases, leaving 9 bases of the junction unmatched. The CDR3 spans 16 residues. CDR1 is MNHEY and CDR2 is SMNVEV in the germline V gene (reference sequence). The CDR3 sequence: CASSLSGTSMVSEQFF. CDR3 in DNA: TGTGCCAGCAGTTTATCAGGGACTAGCATGGTGAGTGAGCAGTTCTTC.

The rearrangement uses TRBV5-1 and TRBJ2-3; 9 nucleotides align to TRBD1. J was trimmed by 6 bases and V by 3 bases; bases with no gene match: 2. This CDR3 has 13 residues. Per germline, CDR1 SGHRS and CDR2 YFSETQ. In DNA form, the CDR3 reads TGCGCCAGCAGCTACAGGGGGCTGGATACGCAGTATTTT. Translation: CASSYRGLDTQYF.

CDR3 coding DNA: TGCGCCAGCAGCCAAGACGGGACACACCAAGAGACCCAGTACTTC. Its protein is CASSQDGTHQETQYF. The chain joins TRBV4-1 to TRBJ2-5, with a weak D call TRBD1 (6 bases). The V end lost 0 bases, the J end lost 0 bases, and 8 bases lay between the germline ends. Germline CDR1 is MGHRA and CDR2 is YSYEKL. The length of the CDR3 is 15 residues.

This clone was seen once. The V gene is TRBV6-1, the J gene TRBJ1-1, with 10 bases aligning to TRBD1. The CDR3 is 15 residues long. V lost 3 bases and J lost 5; bases outside the gene matches: 6. The V gene's germline CDR1 is MNHNS and CDR2 SASEGT. CDR3 nucleotide sequence: TGTGCCAGCAGTGACAGGACAGGGGGGCGAACTGAAGCTTTCTTT. This encodes CASSDRTGGRTEAFF.

CDR3 in amino acids: CASSVDEWGRAEAFF. CDR3 in DNA: TGTGCCAGCAGCGTAGATGAGTGGGGGAGGGCAGAAGCTTTCTTT. The chain recombines TRBV9 with TRBJ1-1, with D perhaps TRBD1 (5 bases). The CDR3 runs 15 residues. Germline lookup yields CDR1 SGDLS and CDR2 YYNGEE. Trimming left V 0 bases short and J 8 bases short, with 17 bases between.

The chain joins TRBV2 to TRBJ1-3, with D maybe TRBD1 (5 bases). This CDR3 comprises 15 residues. Germline CDR1 reads SNHLY; CDR2 reads FYNNEI. The V end lost 2 bases, the J end lost 4 bases, and 12 bases lay between the germline ends. The chain's CDR3 is CASSERGRGGNTIYF. In DNA, the CDR3 is TGTGCCAGCAGTGAAAGGGGAAGAGGAGGAAACACCATATATTTT.

The chain recombines TRBV6-5 with TRBJ2-2; TRBD1 aligns across 7 bases. V shed 2 bases and J 6 bases; nucleotides not matched to a gene: 3. CDR1 and CDR2 from the germline V gene are MNHEY and SVGAGI. The CDR3 extends over 14 amino acids. The CDR3 sequence: CASSYDGQAGELFF. The CDR3 region has the DNA TGTGCCAGCAGTTACGACGGACAGGCCGGGGAGCTGTTTTTT.

The chain combines TRBV2 with TRBJ1-2; possibly TRBD1 for D (5 bases). The CDR3 extends over 16 amino acids. V was clipped by 0 bases and J by 4 bases, with 15 bases between them. Germline CDR1 SNHLY, CDR2 FYNNEI. DNA of the CDR3: TGTGCCAGCAGTGAAGCGCCAATGCAGGGTTCCTATGGCTACACCTTC. It encodes CASSEAPMQGSYGYTF.

The chain joins TRBV10-3 to TRBJ1-5; D may be TRBD1 (5 bases). The germline gives CDR1 ENHRY, CDR2 SYGVKD. The germline V and J ends were trimmed by 2 bases and 2 bases, with 10 bases remaining between them. The CDR3 runs to 15 residues. CDR3 coding DNA: TGTGCCATCAGTGAGGGGGGTATGGGCAATCAGCCCCAGCATTTT. This encodes CAISEGGMGNQPQHF.